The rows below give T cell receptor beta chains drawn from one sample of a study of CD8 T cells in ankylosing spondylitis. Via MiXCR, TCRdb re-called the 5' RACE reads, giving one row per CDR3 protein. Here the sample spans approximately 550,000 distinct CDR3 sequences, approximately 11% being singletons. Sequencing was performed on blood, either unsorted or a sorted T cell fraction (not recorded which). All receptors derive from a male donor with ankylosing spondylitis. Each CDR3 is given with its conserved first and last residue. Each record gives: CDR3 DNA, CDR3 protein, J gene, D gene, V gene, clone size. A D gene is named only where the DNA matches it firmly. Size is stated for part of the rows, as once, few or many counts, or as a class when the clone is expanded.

CDR3 DNA: TGTGCCAGCAAAGACAGGGCCAACACTGAAGCTTTCTTT
CDR3 protein: CASKDRANTEAFF
J gene: TRBJ1-1
D gene: TRBD1
V gene: TRBV14
clone size: few

CDR3 DNA: TGTGCCAGCAGCTTGGGAGGCAGGCTCTACGAGCAGTACTTC
CDR3 protein: CASSLGGRLYEQYF
J gene: TRBJ2-7
D gene: NA
V gene: TRBV11-2
clone size: NA

CDR3 DNA: TGTGCCAGCAGCTTAGGCAGCCGAGGGGCTGAAGCTTTCTTT
CDR3 protein: CASSLGSRGAEAFF
J gene: TRBJ1-1
D gene: NA
V gene: TRBV7-9
clone size: few

CDR3 DNA: TGTGCCAGCAGCTTATTCAGGGAGCAAGAAAAACTGTTTTTT
CDR3 protein: CASSLFREQEKLFF
J gene: TRBJ1-4
D gene: NA
V gene: TRBV5-6
clone size: once

CDR3 DNA: TGCGCCAGCAGCCAACAAGGGACTAGCGGGAGGATAAGGTACAATGAGCAGTTCTTC
CDR3 protein: CASSQQGTSGRIRYNEQFF
J gene: TRBJ2-1
D gene: TRBD2
V gene: TRBV4-1
clone size: many

CDR3 DNA: TGTGCCAGCAGCTTAGTAATGCCTAGACAGGAAATCTATGGCTACACCTTC
CDR3 protein: CASSLVMPRQEIYGYTF
J gene: TRBJ1-2
D gene: NA
V gene: TRBV7-2
clone size: once

CDR3 DNA: TGTGCCAGCAGTTTGTCAGGACAGGGGGCGCGTGGCTACACCTTC
CDR3 protein: CASSLSGQGARGYTF
J gene: TRBJ1-2
D gene: TRBD1
V gene: TRBV12-3/TRBV12-4
clone size: many

CDR3 DNA: TGCAGCGTTGAAGATCCCCTCCGGAAACCCGGGGCCAACGTCCTGACTTTC
CDR3 protein: CSVEDPLRKPGANVLTF
J gene: TRBJ2-6
D gene: NA
V gene: TRBV29-1
clone size: many

CDR3 DNA: TGTGCCACCAGCAGAGATCGGCCAGGCCCCTACAATGAGCAGTTCTTC
CDR3 protein: CATSRDRPGPYNEQFF
J gene: TRBJ2-1
D gene: NA
V gene: TRBV15
clone size: NA

CDR3 DNA: TGTGCCAGCCGTATCGGAGGTAGCAATCAGCCCCAGCATTTT
CDR3 protein: CASRIGGSNQPQHF
J gene: TRBJ1-5
D gene: NA
V gene: TRBV2
clone size: NA

CDR3 DNA: TGCAGCGTTGTCGTAAGCCGGACACCTAACCAAGAGACCCAGTACTTC
CDR3 protein: CSVVVSRTPNQETQYF
J gene: TRBJ2-5
D gene: NA
V gene: TRBV29-1
clone size: few

CDR3 DNA: TGTGCCAGCAGTATTTCGACAGGGGGCGCATACAATGAGCAGTTCTTC
CDR3 protein: CASSISTGGAYNEQFF
J gene: TRBJ2-1
D gene: TRBD1
V gene: TRBV12-3/TRBV12-4
clone size: many

CDR3 DNA: TGTGCCAGCACCAAAGGGACTAGCGGGACTAACAATGAGCAGTTCTTC
CDR3 protein: CASTKGTSGTNNEQFF
J gene: TRBJ2-1
D gene: TRBD2
V gene: TRBV12-3/TRBV12-4
clone size: many

CDR3 DNA: TGTGCCATCGGTTCCCAGGGGGCTAATGGCAATCAGCCCCAGCATTTT
CDR3 protein: CAIGSQGANGNQPQHF
J gene: TRBJ1-5
D gene: TRBD1
V gene: TRBV10-3
clone size: NA

CDR3 DNA: TGCGCCAGCAGCTTGGATATACGGGCCTCTAACTATGGCTACACCTTC
CDR3 protein: CASSLDIRASNYGYTF
J gene: TRBJ1-2
D gene: NA
V gene: TRBV5-1
clone size: NA

CDR3 DNA: TGTGCCAGCTCACGTCCAGGGGGCCCTATCTCCTACGAGCAGTACTTC
CDR3 protein: CASSRPGGPISYEQYF
J gene: TRBJ2-7
D gene: TRBD1
V gene: TRBV18
clone size: NA

CDR3 DNA: TGTGCCAGCAGCTTACGCCCCGCCGAGACCCAGTACTTC
CDR3 protein: CASSLRPAETQYF
J gene: TRBJ2-5
D gene: NA
V gene: TRBV7-2
clone size: NA

CDR3 DNA: TGTGCCAGCAGCTTAAAACGGAACACTGAAGCTTTCTTT
CDR3 protein: CASSLKRNTEAFF
J gene: TRBJ1-1
D gene: NA
V gene: TRBV7-7
clone size: NA

CDR3 DNA: TGCAGTTCCAACCGTCAGGGGTCGAACTACGAGCAGTACTTC
CDR3 protein: CSSNRQGSNYEQYF
J gene: TRBJ2-7
D gene: NA
V gene: TRBV20-1
clone size: few

CDR3 DNA: TGCAGTGCTCCCTTTTGGGTAGTCGGCACTGAAGCTTTCTTT
CDR3 protein: CSAPFWVVGTEAFF
J gene: TRBJ1-1
D gene: NA
V gene: TRBV20-1
clone size: NA

CDR3 DNA: TGCGCCAGCAGCTTGGACAGAGCCTACGAGCAGTACTTC
CDR3 protein: CASSLDRAYEQYF
J gene: TRBJ2-7
D gene: NA
V gene: TRBV5-1
clone size: many

CDR3 DNA: TGCAGTGCTAGAGACTGGACAGGGGGGTCCTACAATGAGCAGTTCTTC
CDR3 protein: CSARDWTGGSYNEQFF
J gene: TRBJ2-1
D gene: TRBD1
V gene: TRBV20-1
clone size: many

CDR3 DNA: TGTGCCAGCAGCGCCCGGGACAGGCGTCTCCTCATTCAGGGCGGGGAGCTGTTTTTT
CDR3 protein: CASSARDRRLLIQGGELFF
J gene: TRBJ2-2
D gene: NA
V gene: TRBV21-1
clone size: NA